This TCR beta chain originates from a study of T cell clonality in common variable immunodeficiency. Study-wide points: CVID subjects shared fewer TCRbeta clones than healthy controls did.

Most patients and controls had Caucasian heritage. Germline loops: CDR1 SGHTA, CDR2 FQGNSA. CDR3 size: 14 residues. V lost 3 bases, J lost 7 bases, and 10 bases lay in between. Control and CVID samples contributed equal amounts of genomic DNA. Method: immunoSEQ multiplex PCR; TCRdb's copy keeps in-frame clones and lacks some. Found here are about 42,000 clones, no singletons; the ten largest cover about 2.2%. This clone appeared many times. Its antigen remains unknown. The read comes to an end 3 residues before the CDR3 does, leaving the germline J gene to fill in the end. The chain links TRBV7-2 to TRBJ1-6; TRBD1 is a possible D gene (5 bases). What was sequenced was peripheral blood mononuclear cells. The TCR was taken from a person aged 18-70 years in good health. The sequenced part of the CDR3 DNA is TGTGCCAGCAGCTTGGAGGGGATCAATTCACCC. This gives the protein CASSLEGINSP. In full, the CDR3 is CASSLEGINSPLHF.